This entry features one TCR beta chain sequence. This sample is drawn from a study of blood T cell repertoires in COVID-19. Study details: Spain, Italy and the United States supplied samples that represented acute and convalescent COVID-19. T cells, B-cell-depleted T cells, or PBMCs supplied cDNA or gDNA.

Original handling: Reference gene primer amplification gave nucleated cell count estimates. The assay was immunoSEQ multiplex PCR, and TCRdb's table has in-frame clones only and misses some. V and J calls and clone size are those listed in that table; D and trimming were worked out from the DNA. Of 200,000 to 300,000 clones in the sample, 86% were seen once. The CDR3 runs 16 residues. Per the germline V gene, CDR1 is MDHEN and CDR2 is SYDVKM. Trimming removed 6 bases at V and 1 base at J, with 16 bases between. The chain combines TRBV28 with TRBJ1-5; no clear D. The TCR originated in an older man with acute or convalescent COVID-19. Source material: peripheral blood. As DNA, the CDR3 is TGTGCCAGCAGCCTACAGAACACCTTGAGCAATCAGCCCCAGCATTTT. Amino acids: CASSLQNTLSNQPQHF.